These T cell receptor beta chains were read from a single sample in a study of cytomegalovirus exposure and HLA in healthy donors. Using immunoSEQ multiplex PCR, the repertoire was profiled, and TCRdb retains in-frame clones only, with some absent. The repertoire includes around 260,000 clones, around 80% of them detected once, and 0.3% sits in the top ten. Sequenced sample: PBMCs. The receptors were gathered from a girl aged 2 to 10 in good health and CMV-seronegative. The CDR3 runs from the conserved cysteine through the conserved F or W. The order of the fields is J gene, D gene, V gene, clone size, CDR3 protein, CDR3 DNA. A D gene is named only where the DNA matches it firmly. Rows may omit the clone size; those that give it use once, few, many or a size class.

TRBJ2-1,TRBD2,TRBV9,NA,CASSGTGGYEQFF,TGTGCCAGCAGCGGGACGGGGGGTTATGAGCAGTTCTTC
TRBJ2-1,NA,TRBV4-1,few,CASSQFGAVLYNEQFF,TGCGCCAGCAGCCAATTCGGAGCGGTCCTATACAATGAGCAGTTCTTC
TRBJ2-3,NA,TRBV11-2,once,CASSLSQGWTDTQYF,TGTGCCAGCAGCTTATCCCAGGGATGGACAGATACGCAGTATTTT
TRBJ2-1,NA,TRBV27,NA,CASGRGSYNEQFF,TGTGCCAGCGGGAGAGGATCCTACAATGAGCAGTTCTTC
TRBJ2-5,TRBD2,TRBV5-6,NA,CASSPSPTSAETQYF,TGTGCCAGCAGCCCTTCCCCGACTAGCGCAGAGACCCAGTACTTC
TRBJ1-2,NA,TRBV5-1,NA,CASSLGGGGSYGYTF,TGCGCCAGCAGCCTTGGGGGCGGGGGTTCGTATGGCTACACCTTC
TRBJ2-7,NA,TRBV7-2,NA,CASSLESGDLVYEQYF,TGTGCCAGCAGCTTAGAGTCGGGGGATCTGGTCTACGAGCAGTACTTC
TRBJ1-1,TRBD1,TRBV30,NA,CALDRGLTEAFF,TGTGCCCTGGACAGGGGGCTCACTGAAGCTTTCTTT
TRBJ2-2,NA,TRBV9,NA,CASSPTGPTGELFF,TGTGCCAGCAGCCCCACAGGGCCCACCGGGGAGCTGTTTTTT
TRBJ2-7,NA,TRBV2,NA,CASSGASYEQYF,TGTGCCAGCAGTGGGGCCTCCTACGAGCAGTACTTC
TRBJ2-7,NA,TRBV10-3,once,CAISESDRVYEQYF,TGTGCCATCAGTGAATCTGACAGAGTCTACGAGCAGTACTTC
TRBJ2-6,TRBD1,TRBV4-1,NA,CASSPVRGWANVLTF,TGCGCCAGCAGCCCCGTCAGGGGGTGGGCCAACGTCCTGACTTTC
TRBJ2-5,TRBD1,TRBV4-1,NA,CASSQPIGTGKETQYF,TGCGCCAGCAGCCAACCCATCGGGACAGGGAAAGAGACCCAGTACTTC
TRBJ2-5,TRBD2,TRBV6-1,few,CASSERLAGGFYRRETQYF,TGTGCCAGCAGCGAAAGGCTAGCGGGGGGGTTTTATCGGCGAGAGACCCAGTACTTC
TRBJ2-7,NA,TRBV28,NA,CASSETVPGAYEQYF,TGTGCCAGCAGTGAGACAGTTCCTGGCGCCTACGAGCAGTACTTC
TRBJ1-4,TRBD1,TRBV25-1,NA,CASSVTGDANEKLFF,TGTGCCAGCAGTGTGACAGGGGACGCTAATGAAAAACTGTTTTTT
TRBJ2-2,TRBD2,TRBV19,NA,CASSISGGDRTGELFF,TGTGCCAGTAGTATATCCGGGGGGGATAGGACCGGGGAGCTGTTTTTT
TRBJ2-5,NA,TRBV7-9,NA,CASSFLRDSQETQYF,TGTGCCAGCAGCTTTCTGAGGGACTCCCAAGAGACCCAGTACTTC
TRBJ1-5,NA,TRBV30,NA,CAWTRDSNQPQHF,TGTGCCTGGACCAGGGATAGCAATCAGCCCCAGCATTTT
TRBJ2-1,TRBD1,TRBV5-4,few,CASRWGQGIHEQFF,TGTGCCAGCAGATGGGGACAGGGGATCCATGAGCAGTTCTTC
TRBJ1-1,NA,TRBV18,NA,CASSPWHTNRNTEAFF,TGTGCCAGCTCACCTTGGCACACCAACCGGAACACTGAAGCTTTCTTT